The clone carrying this T cell receptor (beta chain) was seen many times. The antigen remains unidentified. A universal primer site was incorporated via template switching, and the cDNA contained unique molecular identifiers. TCRdb itself ran the 5' RACE reads through MiXCR, one entry per CDR3 protein. This sample has fewer than 650,000 distinct CDR3 sequences, with less than 9% found just once. The CDR3 length is 14 residues. V was pared by 6 bases and J by 3 bases, with 2 bases of the junction left unmatched. This record comes from a study of identical twins. Regarding the study as a whole: Some out-of-frame alpha sequences were shared by twins, and these showed excess low generation probability. Cord blood beta clonotypes present at high abundance carried fewer insertions; no such pattern appeared in memory repertoires. Weaker excess sharing between twins was seen in beta out-of-frame sequences.

The same specimen was also included in a second study, on yellow fever vaccine responses in identical twins.

This receptor was obtained from a woman younger than 30 in good health. The V gene is TRBV12-3 or TRBV12-4, the J gene TRBJ2-2; the match to TRBD2 covers 9 bases. Sequenced sample: PBMCs. The DNA of the CDR3 is TGTGCCAGCAGGGTAGCGGGAGACACCGGGGAGCTGTTTTTT. As protein: CASRVAGDTGELFF.